This T cell receptor (beta chain) is from a study of cytomegalovirus exposure and HLA in healthy donors. As to this clone: As yet, its antigen is unknown.

Looked up from germline, CDR1 is SGHDN and CDR2 is FVKESK. V was shortened by 2 bases and J by 5 bases, with 12 bases between the two germline ends. The CDR3 sequence is 14 residues long. The study's findings and limits: CMV antigen specificity was confirmed in vitro for a few CMV-associated chains. Prior analysis indicated that the majority of TCR beta V segments exhibited productivity approximately 87% or approximately 30% of the time. V- and J-gene trimming in TCR beta was tied to a missense DCLRE1C variant by an analysis performed later.

PCR primers comprised 60 Vbeta and 13 Jbeta primers. Authors' processing steps: A later analysis counted roughly 74 million unique TCR beta chains, about 11 million shared. TCRdb keeps only in-frame clones here, not all; method: immunoSEQ multiplex PCR. V, J and clone size were drawn from that table, and D and trimming were deduced from the DNA. The sample gives roughly 100,000 clones, over 70% of which show up once; 2.1% is in the top ten. The TCR comes from a man younger than 45 in good health and CMV-seronegative. Sequencing was carried out using PBMCs. The chain recombines TRBV14 with TRBJ1-2; D perhaps matches TRBD1 (5 bases). For the CDR3, the DNA is TGTGCCAGCAGCCAACAGGACCGGGGGTATGGCTACACCTTC. As protein: CASSQQDRGYGYTF.